The present T cell receptor beta chain was sequenced within a study of graft-versus-host responses after intestinal transplantation. Trimming left V 0 bases short and J 0 bases short, with 8 bases between. Germline V gene lookup returns CDR1 GTSNPN and CDR2 SVGIG (reference sequence). The CDR3 consists of 14 residues. Using immunoSEQ multiplex PCR, the repertoire was profiled, and TCRdb retains in-frame clones only, with some absent. Among 80,000 or so clones listed, about nine tenths were seen once. The sequencing used PBMCs, collected 98 days after intestinal transplantation. The TCR originated in a human patient who received an intestinal transplant, so some T cells may come from the graft donor. The chain recombines TRBV30 with TRBJ1-1, with no clear D. This CDR3 is CAWSVAVLNTEAFF. The DNA for the CDR3 is TGTGCCTGGAGTGTGGCGGTATTGAACACTGAAGCTTTCTTT.